This T cell receptor (beta chain) appears in the sequencing data of a study of blood T cell repertoires in COVID-19. Across 20 to 25 US areas, participants ranged in age from about 18 to 100 years. Participants reported their clinical history, and cohort assignment relied on those reports. V was pared by 4 bases and J by 4 bases, with 10 bases of the junction left unmatched. Germline loops: CDR1 SGHRS, CDR2 YFSETQ. This CDR3 contains 15 residues. The method was immunoSEQ multiplex PCR; TCRdb's version includes in-frame clones alone and lacks a portion of them. The data hold roughly 290,000 clones, with 89% observed a single time.

The chain combines TRBV5-1 with TRBJ1-2; 7 bases map to TRBD1. The clonotype comes from a middle-aged woman who had recovered from COVID-19. Material: PBMCs or T cells enriched from blood (not recorded which). CDR3 region: CASSPREGQPYGYTF. CDR3 in DNA: TGCGCCAGCAGCCCCCGAGAGGGACAGCCCTATGGCTACACCTTC.